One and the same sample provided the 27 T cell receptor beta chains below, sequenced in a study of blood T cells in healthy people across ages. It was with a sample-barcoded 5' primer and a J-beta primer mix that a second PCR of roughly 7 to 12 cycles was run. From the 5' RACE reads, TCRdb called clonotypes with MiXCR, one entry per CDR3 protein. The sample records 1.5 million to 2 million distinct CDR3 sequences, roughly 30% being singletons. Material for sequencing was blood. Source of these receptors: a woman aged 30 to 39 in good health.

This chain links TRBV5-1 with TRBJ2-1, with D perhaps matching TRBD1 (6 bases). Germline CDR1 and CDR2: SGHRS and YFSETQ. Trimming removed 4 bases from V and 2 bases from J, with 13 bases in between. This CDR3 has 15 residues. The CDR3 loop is CASSTQGLPYNEQFF. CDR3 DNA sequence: TGCGCCAGCAGCACTCAGGGGCTCCCCTACAATGAGCAGTTCTTC.

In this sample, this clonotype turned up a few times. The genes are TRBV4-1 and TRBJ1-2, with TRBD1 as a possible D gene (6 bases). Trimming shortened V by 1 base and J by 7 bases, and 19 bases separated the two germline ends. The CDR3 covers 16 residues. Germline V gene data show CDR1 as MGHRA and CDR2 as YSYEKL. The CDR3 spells CASSQGGSGGLGGYTF. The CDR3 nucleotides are TGCGCCAGCAGCCAAGGAGGGTCGGGGGGCCTAGGTGGCTACACCTTC.

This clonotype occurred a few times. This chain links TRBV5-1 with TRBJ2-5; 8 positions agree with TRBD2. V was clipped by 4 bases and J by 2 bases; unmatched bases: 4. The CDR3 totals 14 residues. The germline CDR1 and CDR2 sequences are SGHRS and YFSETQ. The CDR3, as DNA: TGCGCCAGCAGCCCTATAGCGGGGCAAGAGACCCAGTACTTC. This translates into CASSPIAGQETQYF.

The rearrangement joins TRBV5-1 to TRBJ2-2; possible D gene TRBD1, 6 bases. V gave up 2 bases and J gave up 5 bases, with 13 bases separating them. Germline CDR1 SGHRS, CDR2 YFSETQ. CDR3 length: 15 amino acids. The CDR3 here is CASSFEQGRTGELFF. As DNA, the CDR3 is TGCGCCAGCAGCTTCGAACAGGGTCGGACCGGGGAGCTGTTTTTT. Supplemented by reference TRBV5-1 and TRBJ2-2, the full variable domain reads KAGVTQTPRYLIKTRGQQVTLSCSPISGHRSVSWYQQTPGQGLQFLFEYFSETQRNKGNFPGRFSGRQFSNSRSEMNVSTLELGDSALYLCASSFEQGRTGELFFGEGSRLTVL.

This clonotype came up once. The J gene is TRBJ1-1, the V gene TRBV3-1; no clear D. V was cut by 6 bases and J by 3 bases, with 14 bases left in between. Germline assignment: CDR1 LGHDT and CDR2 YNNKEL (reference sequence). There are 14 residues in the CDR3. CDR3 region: CASRDMAVYTEAFF. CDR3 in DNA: TGTGCCAGCAGAGACATGGCGGTCTACACTGAAGCTTTCTTT.

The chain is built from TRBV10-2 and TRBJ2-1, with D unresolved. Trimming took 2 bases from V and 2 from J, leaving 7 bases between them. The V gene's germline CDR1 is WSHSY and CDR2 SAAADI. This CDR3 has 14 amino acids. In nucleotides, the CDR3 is TGCGCCAGCAGTGAGATTAGTACCTACAATGAGCAGTTCTTC. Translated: CASSEISTYNEQFF.

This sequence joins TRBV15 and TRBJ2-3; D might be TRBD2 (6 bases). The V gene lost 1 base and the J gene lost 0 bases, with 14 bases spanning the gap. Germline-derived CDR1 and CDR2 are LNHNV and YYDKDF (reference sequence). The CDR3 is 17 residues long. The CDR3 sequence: CATSRAPLASSTDTQYF. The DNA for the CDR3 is TGTGCCACCAGCAGAGCCCCTCTAGCGTCTAGCACAGATACGCAGTATTTT.

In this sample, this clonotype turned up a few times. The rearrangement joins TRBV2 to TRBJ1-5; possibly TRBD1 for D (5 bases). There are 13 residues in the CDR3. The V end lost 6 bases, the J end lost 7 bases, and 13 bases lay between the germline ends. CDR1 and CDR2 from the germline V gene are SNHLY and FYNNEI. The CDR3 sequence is CASRGETQQPQHF. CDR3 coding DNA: TGTGCCAGCAGGGGGGAGACCCAACAGCCCCAGCATTTT.

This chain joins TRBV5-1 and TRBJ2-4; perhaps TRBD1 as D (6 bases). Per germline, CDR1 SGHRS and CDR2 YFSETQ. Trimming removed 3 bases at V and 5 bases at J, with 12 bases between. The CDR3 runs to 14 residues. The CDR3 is CASSWGHAENIQYF. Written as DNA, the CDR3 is TGCGCCAGCAGCTGGGGACATGCTGAAAACATTCAGTACTTC.

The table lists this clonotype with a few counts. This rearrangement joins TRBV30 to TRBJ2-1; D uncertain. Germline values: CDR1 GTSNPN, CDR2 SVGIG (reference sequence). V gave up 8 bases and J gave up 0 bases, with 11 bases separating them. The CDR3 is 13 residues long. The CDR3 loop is CAAILTSYNEQFF. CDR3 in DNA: TGTGCCGCCATCCTAACCTCCTACAATGAGCAGTTCTTC.

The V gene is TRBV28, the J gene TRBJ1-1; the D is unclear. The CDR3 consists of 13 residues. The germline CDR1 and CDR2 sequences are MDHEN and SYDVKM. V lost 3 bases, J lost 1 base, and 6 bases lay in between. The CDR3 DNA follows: TGTGCCAGCAGTTTTAGCACGAACACTGAAGCTTTCTTT. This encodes CASSFSTNTEAFF.

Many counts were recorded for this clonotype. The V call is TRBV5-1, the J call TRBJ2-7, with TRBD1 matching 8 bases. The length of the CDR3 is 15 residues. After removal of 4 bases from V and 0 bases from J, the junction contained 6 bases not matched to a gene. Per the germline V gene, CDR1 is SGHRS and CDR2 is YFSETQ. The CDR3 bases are TGCGCCAGCAGCCTGGACAGGGCCACCTCCTACGAGCAGTACTTC. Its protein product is CASSLDRATSYEQYF.

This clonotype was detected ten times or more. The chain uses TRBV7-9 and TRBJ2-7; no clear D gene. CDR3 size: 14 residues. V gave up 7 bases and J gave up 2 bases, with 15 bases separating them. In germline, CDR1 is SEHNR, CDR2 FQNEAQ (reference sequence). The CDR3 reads CASIQSLETYEQYF. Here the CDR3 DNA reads TGTGCCAGCATCCAATCTCTCGAAACCTACGAGCAGTACTTC. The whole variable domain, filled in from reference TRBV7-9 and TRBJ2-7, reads DTGVSQNPRHKITKRGQNVTFRCDPISEHNRLYWYRQTLGQGPEFLTYFQNEAQLEKSRLLSDRFSAERPKGSFSTLEIQRTEQGDSAMYLCASIQSLETYEQYFGPGTRLTVT.

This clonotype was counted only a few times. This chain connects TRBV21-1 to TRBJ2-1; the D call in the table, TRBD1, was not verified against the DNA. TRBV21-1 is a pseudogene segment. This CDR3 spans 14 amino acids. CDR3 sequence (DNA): TGTGCCAGCAGCCCGGGACAGGGGCCCCCCGAGCAGTTCTTC. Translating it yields CASSPGQGPPEQFF.

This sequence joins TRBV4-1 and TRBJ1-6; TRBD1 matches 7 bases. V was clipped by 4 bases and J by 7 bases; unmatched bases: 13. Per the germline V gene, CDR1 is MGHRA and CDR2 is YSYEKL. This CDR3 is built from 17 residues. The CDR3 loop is CASSPEGTGQTNSPLHF. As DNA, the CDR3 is TGCGCCAGCAGCCCGGAGGGGACGGGACAGACCAATTCACCCCTCCACTTT.

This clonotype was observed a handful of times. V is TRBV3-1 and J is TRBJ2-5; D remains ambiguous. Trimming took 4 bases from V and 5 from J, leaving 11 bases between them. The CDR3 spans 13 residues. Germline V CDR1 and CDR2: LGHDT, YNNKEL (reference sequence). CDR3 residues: CASSPFGKETQYF. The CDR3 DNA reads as TGTGCCAGCAGCCCCTTTGGGAAGGAGACCCAGTACTTC.

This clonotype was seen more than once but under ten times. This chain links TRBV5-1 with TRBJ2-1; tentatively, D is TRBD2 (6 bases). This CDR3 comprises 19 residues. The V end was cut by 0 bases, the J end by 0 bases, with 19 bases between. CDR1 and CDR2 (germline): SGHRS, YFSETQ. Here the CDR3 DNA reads TGCGCCAGCAGCTTGGATGGATTAATGGACGGGAGCTCCTACAATGAGCAGTTCTTC. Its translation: CASSLDGLMDGSSYNEQFF.

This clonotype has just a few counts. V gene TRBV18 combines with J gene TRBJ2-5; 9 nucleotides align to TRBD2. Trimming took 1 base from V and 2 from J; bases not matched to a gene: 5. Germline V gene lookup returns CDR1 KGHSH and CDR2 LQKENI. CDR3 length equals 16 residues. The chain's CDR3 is CASSPLSGGTQETQYF. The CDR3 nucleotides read TGTGCCAGCTCACCACTGAGCGGGGGGACACAAGAGACCCAGTACTTC.

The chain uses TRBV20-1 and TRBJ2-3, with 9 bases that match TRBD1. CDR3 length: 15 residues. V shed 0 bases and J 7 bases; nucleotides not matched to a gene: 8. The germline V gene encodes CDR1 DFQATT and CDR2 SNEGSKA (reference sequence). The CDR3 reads CSAREGTGRTYTQYF. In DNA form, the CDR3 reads TGCAGTGCTAGAGAAGGGACAGGGCGGACATATACGCAGTATTTT.

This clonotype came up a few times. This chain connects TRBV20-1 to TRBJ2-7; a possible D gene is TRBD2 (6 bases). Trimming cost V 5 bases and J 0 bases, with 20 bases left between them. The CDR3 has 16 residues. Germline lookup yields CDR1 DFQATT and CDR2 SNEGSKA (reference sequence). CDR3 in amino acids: CSAGVQSGTPSYEQYF. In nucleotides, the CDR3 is TGCAGTGCTGGAGTCCAGTCCGGGACTCCCTCCTACGAGCAGTACTTC.

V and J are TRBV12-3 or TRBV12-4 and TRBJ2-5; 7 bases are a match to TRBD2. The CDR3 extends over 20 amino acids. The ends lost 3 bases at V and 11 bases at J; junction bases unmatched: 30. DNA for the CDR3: TGTGCCAGCAGTTTCTACGGTGGGCTAGCGGAGAAACCTGTCTACAATGAGCAGTACTTC. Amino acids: CASSFYGGLAEKPVYNEQYF.

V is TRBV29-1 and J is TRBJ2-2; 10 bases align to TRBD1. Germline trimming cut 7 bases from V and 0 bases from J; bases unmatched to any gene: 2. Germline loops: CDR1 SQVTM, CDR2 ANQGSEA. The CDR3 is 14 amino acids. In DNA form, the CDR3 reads TGCAGCGGAGGACAGGGGGCGAACACCGGGGAGCTGTTTTTT. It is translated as CSGGQGANTGELFF.

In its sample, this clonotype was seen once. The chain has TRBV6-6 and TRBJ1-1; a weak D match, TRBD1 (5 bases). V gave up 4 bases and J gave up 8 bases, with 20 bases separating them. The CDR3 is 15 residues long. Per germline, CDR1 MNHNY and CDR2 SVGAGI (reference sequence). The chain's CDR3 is CASSSGAGTAIEAFF. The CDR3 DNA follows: TGTGCCAGCAGTTCTGGAGCCGGGACCGCTATCGAAGCTTTCTTT.

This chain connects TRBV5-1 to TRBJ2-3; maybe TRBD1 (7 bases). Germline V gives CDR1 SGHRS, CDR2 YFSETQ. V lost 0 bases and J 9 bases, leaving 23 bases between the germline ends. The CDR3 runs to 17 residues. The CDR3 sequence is CASSLAAGGTYPQTQYF. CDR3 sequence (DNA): TGCGCCAGCAGCTTGGCGGCAGGGGGGACTTATCCACAGACGCAGTATTTT. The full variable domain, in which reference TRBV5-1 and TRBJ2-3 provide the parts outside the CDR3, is KAGVTQTPRYLIKTRGQQVTLSCSPISGHRSVSWYQQTPGQGLQFLFEYFSETQRNKGNFPGRFSGRQFSNSRSEMNVSTLELGDSALYLCASSLAAGGTYPQTQYFGPGTRLTVL.

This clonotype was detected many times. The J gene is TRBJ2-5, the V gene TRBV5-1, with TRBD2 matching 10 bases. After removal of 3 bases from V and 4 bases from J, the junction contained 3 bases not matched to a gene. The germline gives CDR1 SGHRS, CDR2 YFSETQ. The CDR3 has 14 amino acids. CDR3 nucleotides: TGCGCCAGCAGCTCCTCTAGCGGGGGAGAGACCCAGTACTTC. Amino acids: CASSSSSGGETQYF.

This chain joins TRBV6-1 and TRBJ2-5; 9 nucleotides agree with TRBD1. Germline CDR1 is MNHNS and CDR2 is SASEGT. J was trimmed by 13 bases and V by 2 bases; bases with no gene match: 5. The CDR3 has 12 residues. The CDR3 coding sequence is TGTGCCAGCAGTGAAAGGGGGACAGGGCTGTACTTC. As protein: CASSERGTGLYF.

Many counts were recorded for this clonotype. CDR3: CASNPWTGAGETQYF. CDR3 bases: TGTGCCAGCAACCCCTGGACGGGGGCGGGAGAGACCCAGTACTTC. This chain uses TRBV28 with TRBJ2-5; D possibly uses TRBD1 or TRBD2 (6 bases each). Germline values: CDR1 MDHEN, CDR2 SYDVKM. This CDR3 is built from 15 residues. Trimming removed 7 bases from V and 4 bases from J, with 19 bases in between.